Reported below is one TCR beta chain. This entry is derived from a study of control samples from healthy donors and cancer patients. V lost 0 bases and J lost 8, with 11 bases in between. The CDR3 has 15 amino acids. CDR1 is MNHEY, CDR2 SMNVEV, per germline (reference sequence). Libraries were prepared by immunoSEQ multiplex PCR; TCRdb keeps only in-frame clonotypes and omits some of them. The profile shows some 160,000 clones, about 89% of them singletons. Material for sequencing was blood. The sequence was collected from a man between 25 and 39 years old in good health. The chain links TRBV27 to TRBJ1-6; no clear D gene. This CDR3 reads CASSLSYTSDSPLHF. The CDR3 nucleotides read TGTGCCAGCAGTTTATCTTACACCTCGGATTCACCCCTCCACTTT.